The next 18 T cell receptor beta chains were all read from a single sample in a study of regulatory T cells in long-lasting Graves disease. The authors built TCR beta libraries using iRepertoire HTBI primers and Arm-PCR of CDR3 regions. MiXCR, run by TCRdb on the multiplex PCR reads, gives a single entry per CDR3 protein. Among 350,000 to 450,000 distinct CDR3 sequences, roughly 10% were seen once, and the ten largest hold 18%. Sample time point: newly diagnosed GD, antithyroid drugs for less than 3 months. Scientists built the TCR library using RNA that was extracted from PBMCs. This sample was also put to use in a study of T cells in Graves' hyperthyroidism and ophthalmopathy.

This material consisted of peripheral blood mononuclear cells (PBMCs), taken at new diagnosis, from a patient treated with antithyroid drugs. These receptors all stem from a woman aged 18-30 years with Graves disease.

This clonotype has ten or more counts. The chain carries TRBV18 and TRBJ2-5; D is perhaps TRBD1 or TRBD2 (5 bases each). The germline V gene has CDR1 KGHSH and CDR2 LQKENI. This CDR3 is built from 14 residues. The V gene lost 6 bases and the J gene lost 2 bases, with 13 bases spanning the gap. The CDR3 region is CASSHPGRQETQYF. The CDR3 DNA reads as TGTGCCAGCTCCCATCCGGGACGGCAAGAGACCCAGTACTTC.

This clonotype was counted ten times or more. The CDR3 sequence is CASSLVPSNQPQHF. The CDR3 coding sequence is TGCGCCAGCAGCTTGGTGCCTAGCAATCAGCCCCAGCATTTT. The gene calls are TRBV5-1 and TRBJ1-5; no clear D. The CDR3 has 14 residues. V lost 0 bases and J lost 0, with 4 bases in between. Germline V gene sequence: CDR1 SGHRS, CDR2 YFSETQ.

The V gene is TRBV7-9, the J gene TRBJ1-6; D gene uncertain. Trimming took 6 bases from V and 9 from J, leaving 15 bases between them. Germline assignment: CDR1 SEHNR and CDR2 FQNEAQ (reference sequence). This CDR3 comprises 14 residues. The CDR3 region has the DNA TGTGCCAGCAGGGCCGATGCTATTAGTTCACCCCTCCACTTT. This sequence encodes CASRADAISSPLHF. Supplemented by reference TRBV7-9 and TRBJ1-6, the full variable domain reads DTGVSQNPRHKITKRGQNVTFRCDPISEHNRLYWYRQTLGQGPEFLTYFQNEAQLEKSRLLSDRFSAERPKGSFSTLEIQRTEQGDSAMYLCASRADAISSPLHFGNGTRLTVT.

Only a few counts were recorded for this clonotype. This chain links TRBV19 with TRBJ1-5, with D tentatively TRBD1 (5 bases). Germline V CDR1 and CDR2: LNHDA, SQIVND (reference sequence). V lost 7 bases to trimming and J lost 2 bases, with 15 bases between them. This CDR3 is built from 15 residues. The DNA of the CDR3 is TGTGCCAGTAATCTACAGGTAAATGGCAATCAGCCCCAGCATTTT. Protein sequence: CASNLQVNGNQPQHF.

This clonotype was seen at least ten times. V gene TRBV19 combines with J gene TRBJ1-1; possible D gene TRBD1, 6 bases. V lost 5 bases and J 4 bases, leaving 14 bases between the germline ends. Germline V gene lookup returns CDR1 LNHDA and CDR2 SQIVND (reference sequence). The CDR3 has 14 residues. As DNA, the CDR3 is TGTGCCAGTAGTCCTCGACCCAGGGGCACTGAAGCTTTCTTT. Protein product: CASSPRPRGTEAFF.

The V gene is TRBV7-7, the J gene TRBJ2-2; 10 positions agree with TRBD2. The CDR3 is 11 residues long. Per germline, CDR1 SSHAT and CDR2 FNYEAQ (reference sequence). CDR3 in amino acids: CASGRTGELFF. For the CDR3, the DNA is TGTGCTAGCGGGAGGACCGGGGAGCTGTTTTTT.

This clonotype was recorded many times. CDR3 loop: CASSLARSFGEQFF. The CDR3 DNA reads TGTGCCAGCAGCTTAGCTAGAAGCTTTGGTGAGCAGTTCTTC. The chain combines TRBV7-3 with TRBJ2-1, with no clear D. With 2 bases removed from V and 9 bases from J, the gap between germline ends came to 14 bases. Germline loops: CDR1 SGHTA, CDR2 FQGTGA. The CDR3 covers 14 residues.

This clonotype came up many times. The chain is built from TRBV20-1 and TRBJ1-1, with D possibly matching TRBD1 (5 bases). Germline-derived CDR1 and CDR2 are DFQATT and SNEGSKA (reference sequence). The CDR3 consists of 14 residues. V was trimmed by 0 bases and J by 8 bases, leaving 16 bases between them. This CDR3 is CSAREGGMGTEAFF. CDR3 DNA: TGCAGTGCTAGAGAGGGGGGGATGGGAACAGAAGCTTTCTTT.

This clonotype has a count of ten or more. V is TRBV10-3 and J is TRBJ1-2; 9 bases match TRBD1. The CDR3 sequence is 15 residues long. Germline CDR1 is ENHRY and CDR2 is SYGVKD. Unmatched junction bases numbered 6, after V lost 6 bases and J lost 1 base. CDR3 loop: CAIRKTGGDNYGYTF. The CDR3 DNA reads TGTGCCATCAGGAAGACAGGGGGAGATAACTATGGCTACACCTTC.

The table lists this clonotype with many counts. V usage is TRBV28 and J usage is TRBJ1-5; D is undetermined. The germline CDR1 and CDR2 sequences are MDHEN and SYDVKM. V lost 3 bases, J lost 11 bases, and 11 bases lay in between. The CDR3 covers 12 residues. The CDR3 DNA follows: TGTGCCAGCAGTTTGGAACCTCCGGCCCAGCATTTT. This sequence encodes CASSLEPPAQHF.

This clonotype has a count of ten or more. The J gene is TRBJ1-6, the V gene TRBV5-6, with D tentatively TRBD1 (6 bases). CDR3 length: 13 residues. V dropped 0 bases and J dropped 8 bases, with 6 bases sitting between them. Germline V gene sequence: CDR1 SGHDT, CDR2 YYEEEE. The CDR3 region is CASSLGGHSPLHF. The CDR3 coding sequence is TGTGCCAGCAGCTTGGGGGGGCATTCACCCCTCCACTTT.

This clonotype appeared a few times. The chain joins TRBV5-1 to TRBJ2-2, with TRBD1 matching 8 bases. This CDR3 has 14 residues. J was trimmed by 5 bases and V by 9 bases; bases with no gene match: 9. Germline lookup yields CDR1 SGHRS and CDR2 YFSETQ. The CDR3 is CATRQGARTGELFF. Here the CDR3 DNA reads TGCGCCACCAGGCAGGGGGCTCGGACCGGGGAGCTGTTTTTT.

The sample holds many counts of this clonotype. This CDR3 reads CSARGWGAYGYTF. The DNA of the CDR3 is TGCAGTGCTAGAGGTTGGGGCGCCTATGGCTACACCTTC. This rearrangement joins TRBV20-1 to TRBJ1-2, with TRBD1 as a possible D gene (5 bases). The CDR3 is 13 amino acids. The germline gives CDR1 DFQATT, CDR2 SNEGSKA (reference sequence). Trimming shortened V by 1 base and J by 4 bases, and 10 bases separated the two germline ends.

This clonotype showed up many times. The rearrangement links TRBV20-1 to TRBJ2-1, with 10 positions matching TRBD1. This CDR3 spans 15 amino acids. V gave up 6 bases and J gave up 8 bases; unmatched junction bases: 13. Germline V gene data show CDR1 as DFQATT and CDR2 as SNEGSKA (reference sequence). The CDR3 coding sequence is TGCAGTGCCCTTGCGACCGGACAGGGGGAGTATGAGCAGTTCTTC. Protein product: CSALATGQGEYEQFF.

This clonotype was picked up a small number of times. This rearrangement joins TRBV7-3 to TRBJ2-1, with TRBD2 as a possible D gene (5 bases). Germline V CDR1 and CDR2: SGHTA, FQGTGA. The CDR3 is 13 residues long. V lost 2 bases and J 4 bases, leaving 6 bases between the germline ends. The CDR3 sequence: CASSLGLYNEQFF. DNA of the CDR3: TGTGCCAGCAGCTTAGGACTTTACAATGAGCAGTTCTTC.

This clonotype was recorded at least ten times. V is TRBV2 and J is TRBJ1-5; D not certain. The CDR3 spans 15 residues. Trimming shortened V by 3 bases and J by 3 bases, and 12 bases separated the two germline ends. In germline, CDR1 is SNHLY, CDR2 FYNNEI. CDR3: CASSDWASSNQPQHF. DNA for the CDR3: TGTGCCAGCAGTGACTGGGCCAGCTCCAATCAGCCCCAGCATTTT. Using reference TRBV2 and TRBJ1-5 for the parts outside the CDR3, the full variable domain is EPEVTQTPSHQVTQMGQEVILRCVPISNHLYFYWYRQILGQKVEFLVSFYNNEISEKSEIFDDQFSVERPDGSNFTLKIRSTKLEDSAMYFCASSDWASSNQPQHFGDGTRLSIL.

In its sample, this clonotype was seen many times. CDR3: CASSQVTGTEIEAFF. The DNA for the CDR3 is TGCGCCAGCAGCCAAGTAACCGGGACAGAGATTGAAGCTTTCTTT. The chain carries TRBV4-1 and TRBJ1-1; 7 nucleotides agree with TRBD1. The CDR3 runs to 15 residues. Germline V CDR1 and CDR2: MGHRA, YSYEKL. V was clipped by 1 base and J by 7 bases; unmatched bases: 9.

Many counts were recorded for this clonotype. This chain uses TRBV7-9 with TRBJ2-3; 11 bases align to TRBD2. The germline CDR1 and CDR2 sequences are SEHNR and FQNEAQ (reference sequence). The CDR3 spans 19 residues. The V gene end was trimmed by 5 bases and the J gene end by 0 bases; junction bases not matched to a gene: 13. The CDR3 nucleotides read TGTGCCAGCAGCCTCGCAACTAGCGGGAGAAGCCAAAGCACAGATACGCAGTATTTT. Its protein product is CASSLATSGRSQSTDTQYF.